The present TCR beta chain was sequenced within a study of CD8+ T cells in alopecia areata. This clone was recorded a few times. Antigen unknown. Sequencing relied on a cDNA template that was reverse transcribed from extracted RNA. TCRdb's table, derived via immunoSEQ multiplex PCR, lists solely in-frame clones and lacks some. The table includes 4,000 to 5,500 clones, approximately 89% detected once. Treatment meaning: oral pan-JAK inhibitor, 5-10 mg twice daily. Samples from alopecia areata patients were lesional scalp punch biopsies and peripheral blood. Points from the study as a whole: Researchers report lesional scalp, most notably alopecia totalis/universalis, outstripped normal scalp in clonality.

The length of the CDR3 is 16 residues. V lost 0 bases and J lost 5, with 16 bases in between. Germline V gene data show CDR1 as LNHNV and CDR2 as YYDKDF (reference sequence). The sequence came from a human donor with alopecia areata. The material sequenced was skin, taken at week 4, from a patient treated with tofacitinib. The J gene is TRBJ2-5, the V gene TRBV15; D is possibly TRBD2 (5 bases). The CDR3, as DNA: TGTGCCACCAGCAGAGATGCACGGGGAGTGTGGGAGACCCAGTACTTC. Its protein product is CATSRDARGVWETQYF.